Only a few counts were recorded for the clone carrying this TCR beta chain. Its specificity is not known. This entry is derived from a study of cytomegalovirus exposure and HLA in healthy donors. For the study at large: Across some 400 genotyped donors, over 70% landed in the Caucasian-associated ancestry cluster.

Use of 60 Vbeta and 13 Jbeta primers characterized the PCR. The table came from immunoSEQ multiplex PCR; TCRdb's copy has only in-frame clones and leaves some out. The sample gives about 200,000 clones, about 78% of which show up once; just under 3% is in the top ten. Study conclusions and caveats: In an earlier analysis, in some 540 donors, most V segments appeared productive either ~90% or ~30% of the time.

V lost 3 bases and J 2 bases, leaving 14 bases between the germline ends. Germline lookup yields CDR1 MNHEY and CDR2 SMNVEV (reference sequence). This CDR3 region has 15 residues. The chain links TRBV27 to TRBJ2-7; weak D call: TRBD2 (5 bases). This TCR was recovered from a woman aged 25 to 39 in good health and CMV-seronegative. The sample was PBMCs. The CDR3 bases are TGTGCCAGCAGTTTTACGGGCGGGCTTGCCTACGAGCAGTACTTC. Protein: CASSFTGGLAYEQYF.